This entry lists 17 T cell receptor beta chains sequenced from one sample in a study of radiotherapy plus CTLA-4 blockade in lung cancer. The repertoire was sequenced with immunoSEQ multiplex PCR; TCRdb's copy has only in-frame clones and lacks some. The data show around 43,000 clones, under 80% seen once. Source: peripheral blood, taken from a patient treated with radiotherapy plus ipilimumab. These TCRs come from a human donor with non-small cell lung cancer who had stable disease on radiotherapy plus ipilimumab.

This chain joins TRBV9 and TRBJ2-5, with a weak D call TRBD2 (7 bases). The germline V and J ends were trimmed by 0 bases and 5 bases, with 14 bases remaining between them. Germline lookup yields CDR1 SGDLS and CDR2 YYNGEE. The CDR3 contains 15 residues. The CDR3 DNA reads TGTGCCAGCAGCGTAGTCGGGGGGCAGCGGGAGACCCAGTACTTC. Protein sequence: CASSVVGGQRETQYF. The full variable domain, rest sourced from reference TRBV9 and TRBJ2-5, is DSGVTQTPKHLITATGQRVTLRCSPRSGDLSVYWYQQSLDQGLQFLIQYYNGEERAKGNILERFSAQQFPDLHSELNLSSLELGDSALYFCASSVVGGQRETQYFGPGTRLLVL.

V usage is TRBV27 and J usage is TRBJ2-6, with D possibly TRBD2 on 7 matching bases. Germline V CDR1 and CDR2: MNHEY, SMNVEV (reference sequence). This CDR3 has 20 amino acids. The ends were cut back, 8 bases at V and 0 bases at J, with 26 bases in the middle. The CDR3 bases are TGTGCCAGCGGAGGGGGGGGGTTCATTTTACCCGGCTCTGGGGCCAACGTCCTGACTTTC. It encodes CASGGGGFILPGSGANVLTF.

This sequence joins TRBV7-2 and TRBJ1-5; D perhaps matches TRBD1 (6 bases). Per germline, CDR1 SGHTA and CDR2 FQGNSA. The CDR3 sequence is 16 residues long. V was pared by 1 base and J by 4 bases, with 14 bases between. The CDR3 nucleotides read TGTGCCAGCAGCTTAGTGGGGGCACAACCAAATCAGCCCCAGCATTTT. Protein: CASSLVGAQPNQPQHF.

The chain carries TRBV11-2 and TRBJ2-1; a possible D gene is TRBD1 (5 bases). Trimming removed 8 bases from V and 4 bases from J, with 9 bases in between. Looked up from germline, CDR1 is SGHAT and CDR2 is FQNNGV. This CDR3 region has 12 residues. Written as DNA, the CDR3 is TGTGCCAGCTTTCAGGGTTACAATGAGCAGTTCTTC. Translated: CASFQGYNEQFF.

V is TRBV18 and J is TRBJ1-1; a weak D match, TRBD1 (5 bases). Germline-derived CDR1 and CDR2 are KGHSH and LQKENI. V was shortened by 3 bases and J by 5 bases, with 13 bases between the two germline ends. This CDR3 is built from 14 residues. This CDR3 is CASSPNGGGTEAFF. CDR3 nucleotides: TGTGCCAGCTCACCGAACGGGGGTGGGACTGAAGCTTTCTTT.

The CDR3 DNA reads TGCGCCAGCAGCTCACAGGGGGCGCGGGACGGGGAGCTGTTTTTT. It codes for CASSSQGARDGELFF. The chain is built from TRBV5-1 and TRBJ2-2; 9 bases fit TRBD1. Germline V gene sequence: CDR1 SGHRS, CDR2 YFSETQ. There are 15 residues in the CDR3. The J segment lost 7 bases and the V segment lost 3 bases, leaving 7 bases of the junction unmatched.

The chain is built from TRBV30 and TRBJ1-3; unclear D gene. CDR3 length: 14 amino acids. V lost 4 bases and J lost 4, with 14 bases in between. From germline, CDR1 is GTSNPN and CDR2 SVGIG (reference sequence). The CDR3 is CAWNYGRGGNTIYF. CDR3 bases: TGTGCCTGGAACTACGGTCGAGGGGGAAACACCATATATTTT.

This clone was detected once. Other DNA sequences in this specimen translate into the identical CDR3. The rearrangement joins TRBV9 to TRBJ1-5; D is perhaps TRBD1 (5 bases). Germline CDR1 SGDLS, CDR2 YYNGEE. V was pared by 0 bases and J by 4 bases, with 11 bases between. The CDR3 has 15 residues. The CDR3 DNA reads TGTGCCAGCAGCGTAGGCGGGGGAAGGAATCAGCCCCAGCATTTT. It translates to CASSVGGGRNQPQHF.

This chain joins TRBV6-5 and TRBJ1-2; TRBD1 matches 11 bases. Germline trimming cut 2 bases from V and 4 bases from J; bases unmatched to any gene: 6. Germline CDR1 MNHEY, CDR2 SVGAGI. The CDR3 is 16 residues long. The DNA of the CDR3 is TGTGCCAGCAGTTACCTCAGGACAGGGGGCAGCTATGGCTACACCTTC. Protein product: CASSYLRTGGSYGYTF.

V and J are TRBV4-1 and TRBJ2-7; the match to TRBD2 covers 13 bases. Germline CDR1 is MGHRA and CDR2 is YSYEKL. Trimming took 1 base from V and 8 from J; bases not matched to a gene: 11. CDR3 size: 17 residues. CDR3 nucleotide sequence: TGCGCCAGCAGCCAAGCAACTTTTGGGACTAGCGGGGAAAAGCAGTACTTC. This encodes CASSQATFGTSGEKQYF.

This clone was recorded a few times. The V gene is TRBV7-9, the J gene TRBJ1-1; D is possibly TRBD1 (5 bases). The CDR3 is 14 residues long. Germline V CDR1 and CDR2: SEHNR, FQNEAQ (reference sequence). The V end was cut by 4 bases, the J end by 5 bases, with 14 bases between. The CDR3 region has the DNA TGTGCCAGCAGCTCACTCAGGGCTGGAACTGAAGCTTTCTTT. It specifies CASSSLRAGTEAFF.

The chain couples TRBV6-1 to TRBJ2-1, with unresolved D. V dropped 4 bases and J dropped 6 bases, with 4 bases sitting between them. This CDR3 has 11 amino acids. Germline-derived CDR1 and CDR2 are MNHNS and SASEGT. In nucleotides, the CDR3 is TGTGCCAGCAGTGGAGGCAATGAGCAGTTCTTC. Protein: CASSGGNEQFF.

This clone was counted only a few times. V usage is TRBV10-3 and J usage is TRBJ1-5; D not certain. Germline values: CDR1 ENHRY, CDR2 SYGVKD. Trimming left V 0 bases short and J 4 bases short, with 10 bases between. The CDR3 spans 15 residues. This chain's CDR3 is CAISESGGLNQPQHF. The DNA of the CDR3 is TGTGCCATCAGTGAGTCGGGAGGTCTAAATCAGCCCCAGCATTTT.

The chain uses TRBV5-1 and TRBJ1-4; D call uncertain. CDR1 is SGHRS, CDR2 YFSETQ, per germline. The CDR3 covers 15 residues. The V end was cut by 4 bases, the J end by 2 bases, with 12 bases between. CDR3 in amino acids: CASSPGVGTNEKLFF. CDR3 DNA: TGCGCCAGCAGCCCGGGTGTTGGGACTAATGAAAAACTGTTTTTT.

The CDR3 nucleotides read TGTGCCAGCAGAAGGACAGGGCCATCCTACGAGCAGTACTTC. The encoded protein is CASRRTGPSYEQYF. This chain links TRBV6-6 with TRBJ2-7; TRBD1 aligns across 8 bases. CDR1 and CDR2 (germline): MNHNY, SVGAGI (reference sequence). Unmatched junction bases numbered 5, after V lost 6 bases and J lost 1 base. The CDR3 spans 14 residues.

The chain links TRBV7-2 to TRBJ2-5; 11 bases are shared with TRBD1. Trimming at V came to 5 bases and at J to 5 bases, leaving 7 bases not matched to a gene. The CDR3 has 15 amino acids. The germline V gene encodes CDR1 SGHTA and CDR2 FQGNSA. The CDR3, as DNA: TGTGCCAGCAGCCCCGGACAGGGGGCATGGGAGACCCAGTACTTC. Its protein is CASSPGQGAWETQYF.

This clone has just a few counts. V usage is TRBV19 and J usage is TRBJ1-2, with TRBD1 matching over 9 bases. This CDR3 comprises 15 residues. The V and J ends lost 5 bases and 3 bases, in that order; junction bases with no gene match: 7. Germline CDR1 and CDR2: LNHDA and SQIVND (reference sequence). The CDR3 is CASSPWTGADYGYTF. CDR3 nucleotide sequence: TGTGCCAGTAGTCCTTGGACAGGGGCGGACTATGGCTACACCTTC.